The source of this TCR beta chain is a study of cytomegalovirus exposure and HLA in healthy donors. Primers included in the PCR were 60 Vbeta and 13 Jbeta primers. The assay was immunoSEQ multiplex PCR, and TCRdb's table has in-frame clones only and misses some. The table shows around 59,000 clones, with approximately 83% occurring only once. Germline CDR1 reads SEHNR; CDR2 reads FQNEAQ (reference sequence). Trimming took off 0 bases at V and 2 bases at J, with 11 bases between the two ends. CDR3 size: 17 residues. The sequencing sample was made of PBMCs. The origin of this receptor is a human donor in good health. The rearrangement links TRBV7-9 to TRBJ1-6; maybe TRBD1 (6 bases). This CDR3 reads CASSLASGATYNSPLHF. The CDR3, as DNA: TGTGCCAGCAGCTTAGCGTCAGGGGCGACCTATAATTCACCCCTCCACTTT.